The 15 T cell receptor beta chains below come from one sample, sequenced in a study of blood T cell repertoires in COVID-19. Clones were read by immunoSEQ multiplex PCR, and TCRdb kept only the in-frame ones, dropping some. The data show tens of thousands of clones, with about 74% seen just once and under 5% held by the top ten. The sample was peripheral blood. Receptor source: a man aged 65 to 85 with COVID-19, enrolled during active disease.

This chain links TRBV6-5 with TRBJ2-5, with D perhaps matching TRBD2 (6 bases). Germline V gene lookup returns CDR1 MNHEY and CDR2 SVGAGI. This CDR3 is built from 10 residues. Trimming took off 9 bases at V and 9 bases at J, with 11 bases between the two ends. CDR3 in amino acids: CARGRRAQYF. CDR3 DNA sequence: TGTGCCAGGGGACGGAGGGCCCAGTACTTC.

The CDR3 nucleotides read TGCGCCAGCAGCCACCCCAGGGGGCTCGGGGAGCTGTTTTTT. It is translated as CASSHPRGLGELFF. This rearrangement joins TRBV4-1 to TRBJ2-2, with 8 bases identical to TRBD1. Germline CDR1 and CDR2: MGHRA and YSYEKL. This CDR3 comprises 14 residues. The V and J ends lost 3 bases and 7 bases, in that order; junction bases with no gene match: 4.

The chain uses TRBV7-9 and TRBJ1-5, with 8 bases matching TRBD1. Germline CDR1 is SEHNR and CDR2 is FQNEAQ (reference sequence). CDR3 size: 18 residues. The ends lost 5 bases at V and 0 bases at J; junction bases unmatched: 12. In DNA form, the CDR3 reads TGTGCCAGCAGCACCTCCGGGACAGGCATTTATAGCAATCAGCCCCAGCATTTT. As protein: CASSTSGTGIYSNQPQHF.

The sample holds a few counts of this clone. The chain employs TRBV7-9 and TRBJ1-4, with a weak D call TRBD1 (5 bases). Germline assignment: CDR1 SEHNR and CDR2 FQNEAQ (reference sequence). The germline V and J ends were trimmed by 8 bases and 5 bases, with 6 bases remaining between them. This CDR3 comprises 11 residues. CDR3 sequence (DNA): TGTGCCAGCGGGGCCAATGAAAAACTGTTTTTT. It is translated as CASGANEKLFF.

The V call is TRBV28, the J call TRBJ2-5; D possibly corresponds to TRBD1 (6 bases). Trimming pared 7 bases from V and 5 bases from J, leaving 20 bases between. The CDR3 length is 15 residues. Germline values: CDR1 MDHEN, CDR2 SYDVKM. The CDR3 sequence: CASTRTATLTETQYF. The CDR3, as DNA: TGTGCCAGCACAAGGACAGCCACGCTTACGGAGACCCAGTACTTC.

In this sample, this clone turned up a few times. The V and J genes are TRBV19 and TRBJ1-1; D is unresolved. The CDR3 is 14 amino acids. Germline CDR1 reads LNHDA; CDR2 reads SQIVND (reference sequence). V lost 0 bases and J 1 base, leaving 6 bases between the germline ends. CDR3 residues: CASSIDRQNTEAFF. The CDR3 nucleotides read TGTGCCAGTAGTATAGATCGACAGAACACTGAAGCTTTCTTT.

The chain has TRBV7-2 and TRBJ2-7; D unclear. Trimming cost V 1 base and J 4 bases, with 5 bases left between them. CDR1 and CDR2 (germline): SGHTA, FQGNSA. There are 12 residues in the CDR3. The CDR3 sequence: CASSLVLYEQYF. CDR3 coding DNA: TGTGCCAGCAGCTTAGTCCTATACGAGCAGTACTTC.

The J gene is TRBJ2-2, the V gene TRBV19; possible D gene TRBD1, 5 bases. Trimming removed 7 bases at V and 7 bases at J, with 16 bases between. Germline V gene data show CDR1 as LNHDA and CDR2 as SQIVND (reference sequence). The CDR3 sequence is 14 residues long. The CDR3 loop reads CASNPFRGIGELFF. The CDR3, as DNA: TGTGCCAGTAACCCCTTTAGGGGAATCGGGGAGCTGTTTTTT.

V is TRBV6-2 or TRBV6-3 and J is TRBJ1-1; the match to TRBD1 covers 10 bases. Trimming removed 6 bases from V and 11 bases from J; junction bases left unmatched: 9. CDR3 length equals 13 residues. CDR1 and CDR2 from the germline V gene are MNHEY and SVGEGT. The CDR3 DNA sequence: TGTGCCAGCAGCCAAGACAGGGGGCGCGGGGCTTTCTTT. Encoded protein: CASSQDRGRGAFF.

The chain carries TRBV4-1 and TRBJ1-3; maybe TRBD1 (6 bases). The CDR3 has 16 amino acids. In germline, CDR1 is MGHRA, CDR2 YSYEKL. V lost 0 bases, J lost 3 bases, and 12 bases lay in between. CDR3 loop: CASSQESGQSGNTIYF. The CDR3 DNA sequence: TGCGCCAGCAGCCAAGAGTCCGGACAGAGTGGAAACACCATATATTTT.

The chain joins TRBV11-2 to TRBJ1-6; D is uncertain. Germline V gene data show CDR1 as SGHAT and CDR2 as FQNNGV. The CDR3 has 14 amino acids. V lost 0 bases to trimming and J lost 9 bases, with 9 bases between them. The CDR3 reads CASSLEVRGSPLHF. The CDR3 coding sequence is TGTGCCAGCAGCTTAGAGGTTCGGGGTTCACCCCTCCACTTT.

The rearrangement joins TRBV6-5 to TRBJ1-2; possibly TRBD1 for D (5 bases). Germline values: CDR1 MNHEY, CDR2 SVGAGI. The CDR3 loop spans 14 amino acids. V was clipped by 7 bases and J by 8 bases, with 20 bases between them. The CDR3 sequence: CASTSWGGSEGYTF. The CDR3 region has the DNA TGTGCCAGCACGTCTTGGGGGGGGTCTGAGGGCTACACCTTC.

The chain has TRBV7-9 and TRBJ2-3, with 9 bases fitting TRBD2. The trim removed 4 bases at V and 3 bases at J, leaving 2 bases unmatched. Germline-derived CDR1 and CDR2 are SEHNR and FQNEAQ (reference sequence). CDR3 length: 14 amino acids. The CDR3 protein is CASSYSGSTDTQYF. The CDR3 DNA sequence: TGTGCCAGCAGCTATAGCGGGAGTACAGATACGCAGTATTTT.

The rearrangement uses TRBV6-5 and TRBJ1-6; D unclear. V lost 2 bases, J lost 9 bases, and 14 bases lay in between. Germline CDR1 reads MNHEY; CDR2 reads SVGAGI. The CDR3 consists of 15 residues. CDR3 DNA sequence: TGTGCCAGCAGTTACGGGTGGCAGGCGAGTTCACCCCTCCACTTT. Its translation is CASSYGWQASSPLHF.

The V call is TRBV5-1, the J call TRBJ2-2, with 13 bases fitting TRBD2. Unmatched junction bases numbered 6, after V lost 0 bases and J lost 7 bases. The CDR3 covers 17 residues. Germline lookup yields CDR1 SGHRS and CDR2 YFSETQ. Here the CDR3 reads CASSLGGLAGAIGELFF. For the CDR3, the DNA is TGCGCCAGCAGCTTGGGCGGACTAGCGGGAGCGATCGGGGAGCTGTTTTTT.